This paragraph covers one T cell receptor (beta chain) sequence. This entry comes from a study of blood T cell repertoires in COVID-19. On the study more broadly: PBMCs, B-cell-depleted T cells, or T cells provided the cDNA or gDNA that made up the material.

CDR1 and CDR2 from the germline V gene are LGHNA and YNFKEQ. CDR3 size: 15 residues. V shed 8 bases and J shed 0 bases, with 11 bases lying between them. The method was immunoSEQ multiplex PCR; TCRdb's version includes in-frame clones alone and lacks a portion of them. This sample has about 80,000 clones, with roughly 80% found just once. The source is a woman in her thirties or forties with active or convalescent COVID-19. The chain joins TRBV4-2 to TRBJ2-6; perhaps TRBD2 as D (6 bases). The sample consisted of peripheral blood. CDR3 protein: CASGGTDSGANVLTF. The CDR3 DNA reads as TGTGCCAGCGGGGGGACCGACTCTGGGGCCAACGTCCTGACTTTC.